This T cell receptor (beta chain) derives from a study of CD8 T cells in ankylosing spondylitis. Unmatched junction bases numbered 5, after V lost 3 bases and J lost 2 bases. From germline, CDR1 is SQVTM and CDR2 ANQGSEA. This CDR3 is 16 amino acids long. Overall study results and limits: The disease-linked clones had a CD8+ phenotype and low blood frequencies. Matched synovial fluid from ankylosing spondylitis patients was reported to be enriched for disease-linked clones. Made up of about eight highly homologous variants, a TCR beta motif appeared characteristic of ankylosing spondylitis blood.

Quantitative barcoded 5'-RACE was used to prepare TCR beta libraries. MiXCR was run by TCRdb on the 5' RACE reads, yielding one entry per CDR3 protein. In the table there are a few hundred thousand distinct CDR3 sequences, 18% of which are singletons. This clonotype was counted at least ten times. Its antigen is undetermined. This clonotype was sampled from a male donor with ankylosing spondylitis or in good health (not recorded which). V is TRBV29-1 and J is TRBJ2-1, with TRBD2 identical over 12 bases. Sequencing input: blood, either unsorted or a sorted T cell fraction (not recorded which). As DNA, the CDR3 is TGCAGCGTTGAGCCACCTAGCGGGAGGGCCTACAATGAGCAGTTCTTC. Translated, it gives CSVEPPSGRAYNEQFF.